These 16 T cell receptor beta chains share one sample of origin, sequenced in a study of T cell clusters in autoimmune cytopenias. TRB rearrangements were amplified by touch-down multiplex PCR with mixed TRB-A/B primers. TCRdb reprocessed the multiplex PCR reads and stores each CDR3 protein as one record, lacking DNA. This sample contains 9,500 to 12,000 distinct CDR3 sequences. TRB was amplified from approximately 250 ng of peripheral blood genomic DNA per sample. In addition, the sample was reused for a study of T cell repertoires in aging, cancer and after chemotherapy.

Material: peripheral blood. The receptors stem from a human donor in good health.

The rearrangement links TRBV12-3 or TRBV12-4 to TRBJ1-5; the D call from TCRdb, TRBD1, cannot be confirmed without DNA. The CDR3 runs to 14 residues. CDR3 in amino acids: CASSSGTLNQPQHF.

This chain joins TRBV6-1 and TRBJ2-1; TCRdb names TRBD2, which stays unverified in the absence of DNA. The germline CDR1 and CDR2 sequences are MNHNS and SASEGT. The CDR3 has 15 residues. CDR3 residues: CASSLGTSRGNEQFF.

The CDR3 sequence is CASSLGRGNYEQYF. J is TRBJ2-7 and V is TRBV5-6; TCRdb picks TRBD1, but there is no DNA to check that call. The germline V gene has CDR1 SGHDT and CDR2 YYEEEE. This CDR3 comprises 14 residues.

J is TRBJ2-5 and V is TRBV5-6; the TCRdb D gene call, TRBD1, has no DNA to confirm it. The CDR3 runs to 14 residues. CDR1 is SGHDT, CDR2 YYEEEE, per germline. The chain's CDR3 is CASSPGQLVGTQYF.

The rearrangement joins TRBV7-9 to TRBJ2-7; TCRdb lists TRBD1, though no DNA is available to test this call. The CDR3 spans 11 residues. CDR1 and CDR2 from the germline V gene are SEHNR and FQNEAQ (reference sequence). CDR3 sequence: CASRVRDEQYF.

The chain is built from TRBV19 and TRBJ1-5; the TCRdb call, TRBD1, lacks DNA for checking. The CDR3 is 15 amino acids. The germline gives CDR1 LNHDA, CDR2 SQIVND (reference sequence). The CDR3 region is CARPGTTCLYQPQHF.

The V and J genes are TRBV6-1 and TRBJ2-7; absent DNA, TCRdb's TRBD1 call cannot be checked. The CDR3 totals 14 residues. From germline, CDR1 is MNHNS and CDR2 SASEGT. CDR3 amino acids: CASSEEGWSYEQYF.

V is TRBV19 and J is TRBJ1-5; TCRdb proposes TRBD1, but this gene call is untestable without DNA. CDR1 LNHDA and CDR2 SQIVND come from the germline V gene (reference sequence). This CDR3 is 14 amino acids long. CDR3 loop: CASSIKGGRQPQHF.

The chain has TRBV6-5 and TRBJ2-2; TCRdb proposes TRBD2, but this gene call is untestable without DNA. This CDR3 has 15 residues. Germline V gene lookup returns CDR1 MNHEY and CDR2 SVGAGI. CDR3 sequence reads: CARPDRGGNTGELFF.

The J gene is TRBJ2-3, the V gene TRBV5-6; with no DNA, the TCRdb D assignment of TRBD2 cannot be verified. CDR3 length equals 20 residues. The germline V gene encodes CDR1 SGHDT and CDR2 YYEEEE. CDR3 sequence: CASSLAGATSGSRDTDTQYF.

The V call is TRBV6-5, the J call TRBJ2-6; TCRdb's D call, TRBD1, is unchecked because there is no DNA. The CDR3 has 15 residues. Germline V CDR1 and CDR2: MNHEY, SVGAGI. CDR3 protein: CASSWGGSGANVLTF.

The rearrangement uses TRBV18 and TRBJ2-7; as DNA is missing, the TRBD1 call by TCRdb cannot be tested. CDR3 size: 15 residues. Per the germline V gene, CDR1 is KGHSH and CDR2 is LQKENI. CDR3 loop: CASSPRRGQGNEQYF. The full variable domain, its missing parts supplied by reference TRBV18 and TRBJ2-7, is NAGVMQNPRHLVRRRGQEARLRCSPMKGHSHVYWYRQLPEEGLKFMVYLQKENIIDESGMPKERFSAEFPKEGPSILRIQQVVRGDSAAYFCASSPRRGQGNEQYFGPGTRLTVT.

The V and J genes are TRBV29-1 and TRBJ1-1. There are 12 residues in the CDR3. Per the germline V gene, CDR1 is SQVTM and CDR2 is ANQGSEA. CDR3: CSVEGGFTEAFF.

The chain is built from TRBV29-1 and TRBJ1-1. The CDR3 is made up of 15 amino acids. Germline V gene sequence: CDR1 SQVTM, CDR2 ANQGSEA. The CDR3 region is CSVDVTGGGNTEAFF.

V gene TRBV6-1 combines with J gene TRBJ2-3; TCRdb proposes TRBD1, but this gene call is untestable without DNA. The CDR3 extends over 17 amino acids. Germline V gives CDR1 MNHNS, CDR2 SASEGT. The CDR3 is CASSGGAAGPSTDTQYF.

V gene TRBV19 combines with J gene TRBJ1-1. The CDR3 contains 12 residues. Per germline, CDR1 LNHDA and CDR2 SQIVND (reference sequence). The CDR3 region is CASTIGRTEAFF.